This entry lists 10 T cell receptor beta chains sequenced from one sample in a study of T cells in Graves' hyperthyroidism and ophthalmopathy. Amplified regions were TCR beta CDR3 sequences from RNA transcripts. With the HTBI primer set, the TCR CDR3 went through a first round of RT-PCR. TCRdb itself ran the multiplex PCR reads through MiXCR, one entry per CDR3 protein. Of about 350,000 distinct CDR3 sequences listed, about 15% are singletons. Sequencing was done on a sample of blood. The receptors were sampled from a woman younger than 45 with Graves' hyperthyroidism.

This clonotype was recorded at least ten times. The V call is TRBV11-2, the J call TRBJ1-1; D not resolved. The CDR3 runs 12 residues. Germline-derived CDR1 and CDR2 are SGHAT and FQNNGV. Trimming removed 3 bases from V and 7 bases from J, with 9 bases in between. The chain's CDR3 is CASSFGENEAFF. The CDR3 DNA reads TGTGCCAGCAGCTTTGGAGAAAATGAAGCTTTCTTT. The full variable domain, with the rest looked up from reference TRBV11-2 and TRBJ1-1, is EAGVAQSPRYKIIEKRQSVAFWCNPISGHATLYWYQQILGQGPKLLIQFQNNGVVDDSQLPKDRFSAERLKGVDSTLKIQPAKLEDSAVYLCASSFGENEAFFGQGTRLTVV.

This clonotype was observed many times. CDR3 amino acids: CASSFRGREISHEQYF. In nucleotides, the CDR3 is TGCGCCAGCAGCTTTCGGGGGCGGGAAATCTCTCACGAGCAGTACTTC. The rearrangement uses TRBV5-1 and TRBJ2-7; either TRBD1 or TRBD2 may supply D (6 bases each). The CDR3 totals 16 residues. V lost 2 bases and J lost 5, with 20 bases in between. Per germline, CDR1 SGHRS and CDR2 YFSETQ.

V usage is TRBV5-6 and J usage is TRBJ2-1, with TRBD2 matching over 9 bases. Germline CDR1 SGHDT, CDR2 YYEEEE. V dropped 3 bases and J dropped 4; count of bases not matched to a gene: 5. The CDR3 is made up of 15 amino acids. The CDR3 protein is CASSSLAGSYNEQFF. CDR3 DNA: TGTGCCAGCAGCTCTCTAGCGGGAAGTTACAATGAGCAGTTCTTC.

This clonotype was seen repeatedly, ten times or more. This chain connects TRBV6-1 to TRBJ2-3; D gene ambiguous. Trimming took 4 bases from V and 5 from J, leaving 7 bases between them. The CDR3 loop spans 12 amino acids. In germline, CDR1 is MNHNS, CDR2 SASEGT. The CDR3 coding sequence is TGTGCCAGCAGTGGCCTGGGAGATACGCAGTATTTT. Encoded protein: CASSGLGDTQYF.

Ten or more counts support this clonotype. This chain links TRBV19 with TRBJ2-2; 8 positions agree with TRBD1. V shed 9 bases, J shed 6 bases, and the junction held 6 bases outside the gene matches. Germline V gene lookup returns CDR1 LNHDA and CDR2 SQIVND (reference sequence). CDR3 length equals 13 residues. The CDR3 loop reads CASTTGESGELFF. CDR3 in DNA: TGTGCCAGCACGACAGGGGAATCCGGGGAGCTGTTTTTT.

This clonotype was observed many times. In DNA form, the CDR3 reads TGTGCCAGCAGCTTGGGGGCGCACACCGGGGAGCTGTTTTTT. This gives the protein CASSLGAHTGELFF. The chain combines TRBV7-3 with TRBJ2-2; TRBD1 is a possible D gene (6 bases). CDR3 size: 14 residues. Per germline, CDR1 SGHTA and CDR2 FQGTGA. V was trimmed by 3 bases and J by 3 bases, leaving 8 bases between them.

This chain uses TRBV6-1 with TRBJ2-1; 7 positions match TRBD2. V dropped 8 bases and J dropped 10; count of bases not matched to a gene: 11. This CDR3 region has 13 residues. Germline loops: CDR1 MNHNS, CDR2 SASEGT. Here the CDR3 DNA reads TGTGCCAGCGGAACGGCTAGCGGCTACGAGCAGTTCTTC. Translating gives CASGTASGYEQFF.

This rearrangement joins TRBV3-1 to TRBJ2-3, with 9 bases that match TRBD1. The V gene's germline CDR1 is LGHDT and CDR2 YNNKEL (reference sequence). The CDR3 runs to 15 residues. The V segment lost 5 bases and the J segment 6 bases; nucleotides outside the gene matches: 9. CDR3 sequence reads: CASSFGTGWADTQYF. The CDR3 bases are TGTGCCAGCAGCTTTGGGACAGGGTGGGCCGATACGCAGTATTTT.

CDR3 region: CASRRTGMTEAFF. In DNA form, the CDR3 reads TGTGCCAGCAGAAGGACAGGGATGACTGAAGCTTTCTTT. The gene calls are TRBV12-3 or TRBV12-4 and TRBJ1-1, with 8 bases lining up with TRBD1. V was pared by 6 bases and J by 5 bases, with 5 bases of the junction left unmatched. The CDR3 length is 13 residues.

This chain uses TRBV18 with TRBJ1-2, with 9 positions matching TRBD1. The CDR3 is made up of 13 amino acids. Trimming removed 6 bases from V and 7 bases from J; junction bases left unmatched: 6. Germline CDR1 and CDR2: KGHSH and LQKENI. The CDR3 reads CASSQDRGGGYTF. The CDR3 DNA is TGTGCCAGCTCTCAGGACAGGGGTGGTGGCTACACCTTC.